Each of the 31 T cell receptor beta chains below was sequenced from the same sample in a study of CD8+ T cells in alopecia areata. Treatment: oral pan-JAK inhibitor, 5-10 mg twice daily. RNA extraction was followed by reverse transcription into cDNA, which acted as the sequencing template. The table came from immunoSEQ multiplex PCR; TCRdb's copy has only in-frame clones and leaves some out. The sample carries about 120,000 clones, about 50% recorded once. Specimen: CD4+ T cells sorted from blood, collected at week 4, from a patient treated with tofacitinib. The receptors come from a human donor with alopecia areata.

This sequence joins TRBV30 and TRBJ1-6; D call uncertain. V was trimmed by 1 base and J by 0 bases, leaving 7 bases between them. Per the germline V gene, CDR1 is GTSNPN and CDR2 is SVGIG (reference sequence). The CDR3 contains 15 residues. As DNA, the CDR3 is TGTGCCTGGAGTGAAGAGGGCTCCTATAATTCACCCCTCCACTTT. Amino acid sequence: CAWSEEGSYNSPLHF. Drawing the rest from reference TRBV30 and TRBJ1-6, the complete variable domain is SQTIHQWPATLVQPVGSPLSLECTVEGTSNPNLYWYRQAAGRGLQLLFYSVGIGQISSEVPQNLSASRPQDRQFILSSKKLLLSDSGFYLCAWSEEGSYNSPLHFGNGTRLTVT.

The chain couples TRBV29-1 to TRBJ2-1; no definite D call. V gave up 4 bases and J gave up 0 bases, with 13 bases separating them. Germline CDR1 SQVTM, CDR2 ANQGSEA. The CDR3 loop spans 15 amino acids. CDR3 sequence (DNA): TGCAGCGTTGGTATGGGCTTGAGCTCCTACAATGAGCAGTTCTTC. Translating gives CSVGMGLSSYNEQFF.

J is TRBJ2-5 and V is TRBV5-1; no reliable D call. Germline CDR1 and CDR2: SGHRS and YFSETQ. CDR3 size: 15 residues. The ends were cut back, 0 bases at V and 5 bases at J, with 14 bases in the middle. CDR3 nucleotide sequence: TGCGCCAGCAGCTTGGGAGTTGGGCGCGGCGAGACCCAGTACTTC. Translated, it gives CASSLGVGRGETQYF.

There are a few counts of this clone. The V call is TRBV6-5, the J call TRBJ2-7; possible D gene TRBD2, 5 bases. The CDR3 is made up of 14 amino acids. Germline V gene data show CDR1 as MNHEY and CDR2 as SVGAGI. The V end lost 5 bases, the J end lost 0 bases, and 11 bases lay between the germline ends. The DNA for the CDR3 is TGTGCCAGCAGTGCCGAAGGACTCTCCTACGAGCAGTACTTC. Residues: CASSAEGLSYEQYF.

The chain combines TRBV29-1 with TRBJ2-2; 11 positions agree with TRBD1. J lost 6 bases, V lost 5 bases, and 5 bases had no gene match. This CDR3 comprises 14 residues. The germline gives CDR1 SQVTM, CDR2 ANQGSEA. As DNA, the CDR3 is TGCAGCGTTTCCGGGACAGGGGGATCCGGGGAGCTGTTTTTT. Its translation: CSVSGTGGSGELFF.

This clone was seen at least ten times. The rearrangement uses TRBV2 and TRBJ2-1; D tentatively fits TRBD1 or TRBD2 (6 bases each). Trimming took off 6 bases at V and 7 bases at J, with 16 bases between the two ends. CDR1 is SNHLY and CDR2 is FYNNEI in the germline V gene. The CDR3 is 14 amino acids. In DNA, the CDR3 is TGTGCCAGCAGGTCCGGGGGCCTGTCGAATGAGCAGTTCTTC. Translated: CASRSGGLSNEQFF.

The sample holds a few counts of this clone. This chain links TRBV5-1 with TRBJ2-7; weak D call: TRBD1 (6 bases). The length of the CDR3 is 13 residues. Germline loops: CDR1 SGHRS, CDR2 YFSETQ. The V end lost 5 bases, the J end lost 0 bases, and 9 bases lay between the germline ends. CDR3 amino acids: CASRGDNSYEQYF. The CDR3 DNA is TGCGCCAGCAGGGGGGACAACTCCTACGAGCAGTACTTC.

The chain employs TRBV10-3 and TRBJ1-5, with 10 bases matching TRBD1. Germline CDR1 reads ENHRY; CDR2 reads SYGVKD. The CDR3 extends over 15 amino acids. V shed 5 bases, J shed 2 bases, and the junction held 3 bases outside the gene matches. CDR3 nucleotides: TGTGCCATCAGTCAAGGGACAGGGGGCAATCAGCCCCAGCATTTT. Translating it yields CAISQGTGGNQPQHF.

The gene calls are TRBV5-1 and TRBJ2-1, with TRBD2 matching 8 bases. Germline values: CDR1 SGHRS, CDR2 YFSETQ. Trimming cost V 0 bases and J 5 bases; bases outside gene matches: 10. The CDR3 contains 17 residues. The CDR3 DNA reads TGCGCCAGCAGCTTGGCCGGCGGGATAGCGGGGAACAATGAGCAGTTCTTC. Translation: CASSLAGGIAGNNEQFF.

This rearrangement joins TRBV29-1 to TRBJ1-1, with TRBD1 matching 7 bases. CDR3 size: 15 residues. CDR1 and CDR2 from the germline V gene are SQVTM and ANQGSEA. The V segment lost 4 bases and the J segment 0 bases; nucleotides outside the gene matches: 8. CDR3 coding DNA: TGCAGCGTTGTAGGGACAGCCCTCATGAACACTGAAGCTTTCTTT. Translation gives CSVVGTALMNTEAFF.

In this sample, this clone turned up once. CDR3 in amino acids: CASRQTDLGNSPLHF. CDR3 DNA: TGTGCCAGCAGGCAGACAGACCTAGGGAATTCACCCCTCCACTTT. The gene calls are TRBV2 and TRBJ1-6; perhaps TRBD1 as D (5 bases). Germline V gene data show CDR1 as SNHLY and CDR2 as FYNNEI. The CDR3 has 15 residues. Trimming cost V 6 bases and J 7 bases, with 16 bases left between them. Full variable domain (missing parts from reference TRBV2 and TRBJ1-6): EPEVTQTPSHQVTQMGQEVILRCVPISNHLYFYWYRQILGQKVEFLVSFYNNEISEKSEIFDDQFSVERPDGSNFTLKIRSTKLEDSAMYFCASRQTDLGNSPLHFGNGTRLTVT.

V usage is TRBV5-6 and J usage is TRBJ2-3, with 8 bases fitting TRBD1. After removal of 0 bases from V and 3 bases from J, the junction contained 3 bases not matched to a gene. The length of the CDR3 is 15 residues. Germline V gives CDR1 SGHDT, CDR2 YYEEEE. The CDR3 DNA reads TGTGCCAGCAGCTTGGATCAGGGGGCGACAGATACGCAGTATTTT. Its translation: CASSLDQGATDTQYF.

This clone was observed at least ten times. The CDR3 sequence is CASRRQRFYEQYF. CDR3 DNA sequence: TGTGCCAGCAGACGTCAGAGGTTCTACGAGCAGTACTTC. The chain joins TRBV5-6 to TRBJ2-7, with no clear D. CDR3 size: 13 residues. Trimming took 5 bases from V and 3 from J, leaving 12 bases between them. The germline V gene encodes CDR1 SGHDT and CDR2 YYEEEE.

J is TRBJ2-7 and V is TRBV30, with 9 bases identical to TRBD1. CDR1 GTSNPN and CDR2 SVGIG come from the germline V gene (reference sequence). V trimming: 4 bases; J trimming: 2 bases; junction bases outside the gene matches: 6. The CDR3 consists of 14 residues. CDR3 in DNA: TGTGCCTGGACCCGACAGGGGGGTCCCTACGAGCAGTACTTC. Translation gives CAWTRQGGPYEQYF.

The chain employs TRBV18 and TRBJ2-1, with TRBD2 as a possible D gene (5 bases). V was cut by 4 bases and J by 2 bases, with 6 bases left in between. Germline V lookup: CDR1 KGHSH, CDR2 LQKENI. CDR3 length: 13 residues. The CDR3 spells CASSQEAYNEQFF. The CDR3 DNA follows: TGTGCCAGCTCACAGGAGGCCTACAATGAGCAGTTCTTC.

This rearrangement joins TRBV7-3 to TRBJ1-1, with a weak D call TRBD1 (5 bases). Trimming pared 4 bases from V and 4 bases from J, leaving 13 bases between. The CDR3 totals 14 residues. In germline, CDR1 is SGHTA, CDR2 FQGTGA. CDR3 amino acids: CASSSRGGSTEAFF. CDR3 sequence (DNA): TGTGCCAGCAGCTCCCGCGGGGGGTCCACTGAAGCTTTCTTT.

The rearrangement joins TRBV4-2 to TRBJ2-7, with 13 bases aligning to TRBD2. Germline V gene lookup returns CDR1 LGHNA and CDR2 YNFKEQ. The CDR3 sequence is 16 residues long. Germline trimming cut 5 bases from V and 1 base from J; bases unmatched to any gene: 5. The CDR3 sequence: CASSFRLAGGSYEQYF. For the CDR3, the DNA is TGTGCCAGCAGCTTCCGACTAGCGGGGGGTTCCTACGAGCAGTACTTC.

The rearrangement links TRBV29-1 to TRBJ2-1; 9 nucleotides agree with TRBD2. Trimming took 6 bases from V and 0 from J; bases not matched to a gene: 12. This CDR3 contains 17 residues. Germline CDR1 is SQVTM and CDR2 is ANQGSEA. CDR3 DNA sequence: TGCAGCGTCCGAGAGACTAGCGGTCAGAACTCCTACAATGAGCAGTTCTTC. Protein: CSVRETSGQNSYNEQFF.

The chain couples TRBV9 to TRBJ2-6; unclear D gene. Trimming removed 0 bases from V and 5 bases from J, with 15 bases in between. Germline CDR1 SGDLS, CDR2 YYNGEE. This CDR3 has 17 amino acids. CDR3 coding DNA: TGTGCCAGCAGCGTAGGGCAGTCCCCCGCTAGGGCCAACGTCCTGACTTTC. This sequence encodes CASSVGQSPARANVLTF.

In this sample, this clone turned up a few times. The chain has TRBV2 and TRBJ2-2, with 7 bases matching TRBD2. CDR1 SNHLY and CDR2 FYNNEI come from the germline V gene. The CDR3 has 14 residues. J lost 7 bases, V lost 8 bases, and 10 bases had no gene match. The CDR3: CASGLAVSSGELFF. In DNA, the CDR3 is TGTGCCAGCGGGCTAGCGGTTTCGAGCGGGGAGCTGTTTTTT.

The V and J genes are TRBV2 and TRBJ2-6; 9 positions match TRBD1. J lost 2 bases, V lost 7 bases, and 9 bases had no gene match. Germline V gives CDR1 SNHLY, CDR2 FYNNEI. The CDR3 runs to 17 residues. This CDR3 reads CASTARTGGAGANVLTF. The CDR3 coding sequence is TGTGCCAGCACCGCACGCACAGGGGGCGCTGGGGCCAACGTCCTGACTTTC.

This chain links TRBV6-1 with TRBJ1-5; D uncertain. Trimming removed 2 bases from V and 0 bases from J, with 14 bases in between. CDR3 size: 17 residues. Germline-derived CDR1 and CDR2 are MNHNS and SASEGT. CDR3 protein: CASSESPGYHSNQPQHF. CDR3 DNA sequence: TGTGCCAGCAGTGAATCCCCAGGATACCATAGCAATCAGCCCCAGCATTTT.

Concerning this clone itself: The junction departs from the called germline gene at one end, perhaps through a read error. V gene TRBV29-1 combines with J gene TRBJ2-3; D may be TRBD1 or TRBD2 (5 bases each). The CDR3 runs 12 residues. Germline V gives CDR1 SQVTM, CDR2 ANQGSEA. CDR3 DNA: TGCAGCGTTGATGGGACCACAAATACGCAGTATTTT. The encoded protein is CSVDGTTNTQYF.

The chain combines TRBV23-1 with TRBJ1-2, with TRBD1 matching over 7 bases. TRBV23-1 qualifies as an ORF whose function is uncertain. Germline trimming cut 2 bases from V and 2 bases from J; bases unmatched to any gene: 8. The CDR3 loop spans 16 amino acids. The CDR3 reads CASSQGDSNSNYGYTF. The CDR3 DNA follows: TGCGCCAGCAGTCAAGGGGACAGCAATTCAAACTATGGCTACACCTTC.

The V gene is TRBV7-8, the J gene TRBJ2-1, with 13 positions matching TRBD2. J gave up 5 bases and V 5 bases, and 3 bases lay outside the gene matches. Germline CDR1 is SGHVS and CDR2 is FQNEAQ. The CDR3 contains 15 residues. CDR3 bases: TGTGCCAGCAGCCAGGGACTAGCGGGAAACAATGAGCAGTTCTTC. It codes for CASSQGLAGNNEQFF.

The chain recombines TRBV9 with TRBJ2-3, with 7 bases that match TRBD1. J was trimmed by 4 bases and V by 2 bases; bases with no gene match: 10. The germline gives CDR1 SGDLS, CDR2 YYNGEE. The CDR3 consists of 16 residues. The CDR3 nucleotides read TGTGCCAGCAGCGTCCGGGACAGTTTTGGGGCAGATACGCAGTATTTT. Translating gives CASSVRDSFGADTQYF. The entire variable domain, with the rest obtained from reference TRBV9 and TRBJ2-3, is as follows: DSGVTQTPKHLITATGQRVTLRCSPRSGDLSVYWYQQSLDQGLQFLIQYYNGEERAKGNILERFSAQQFPDLHSELNLSSLELGDSALYFCASSVRDSFGADTQYFGPGTRLTVL.

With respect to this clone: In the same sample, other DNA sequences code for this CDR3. The CDR3 region has the DNA TGTGCCAGCAGCTTTTCCCGAGAGACCCAGTACTTC. It encodes CASSFSRETQYF. The chain couples TRBV5-6 to TRBJ2-5, with D unresolved. This CDR3 has 12 residues. The ends were cut back, 2 bases at V and 4 bases at J, with 6 bases in the middle. Germline V gene lookup returns CDR1 SGHDT and CDR2 YYEEEE.

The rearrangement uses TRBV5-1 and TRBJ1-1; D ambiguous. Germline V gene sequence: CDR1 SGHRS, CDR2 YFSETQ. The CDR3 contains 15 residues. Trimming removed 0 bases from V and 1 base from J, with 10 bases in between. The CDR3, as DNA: TGCGCCAGCAGCTTGGGGGAGATTGGGAACACTGAAGCTTTCTTT. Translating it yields CASSLGEIGNTEAFF.

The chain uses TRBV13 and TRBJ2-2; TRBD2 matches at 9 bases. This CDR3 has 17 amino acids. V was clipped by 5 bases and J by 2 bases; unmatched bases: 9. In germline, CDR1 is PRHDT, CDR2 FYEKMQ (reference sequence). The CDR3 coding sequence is TGTGCCAGCAGCCCTGGACTAGCGAAGACAAACACCGGGGAGCTGTTTTTT. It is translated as CASSPGLAKTNTGELFF.

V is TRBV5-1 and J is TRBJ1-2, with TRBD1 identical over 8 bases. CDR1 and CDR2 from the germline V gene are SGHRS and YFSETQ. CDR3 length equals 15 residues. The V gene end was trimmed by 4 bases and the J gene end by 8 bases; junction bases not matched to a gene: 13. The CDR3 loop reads CASSLNQGAPGGYTF. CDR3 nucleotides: TGCGCCAGCAGCCTGAATCAGGGGGCGCCAGGAGGCTACACCTTC.

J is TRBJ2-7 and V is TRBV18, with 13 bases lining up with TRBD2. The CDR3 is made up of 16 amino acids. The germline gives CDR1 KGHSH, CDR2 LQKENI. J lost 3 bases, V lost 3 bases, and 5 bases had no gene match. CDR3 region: CASSPGLAGQGYEQYF. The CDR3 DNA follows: TGTGCCAGCTCACCGGGACTAGCGGGACAGGGCTACGAGCAGTACTTC.